The 26 T cell receptor beta chains reported below all come from one sample, sequenced in a study of vaccination and CD4 T cells after COVID-19. CD4+ T cells that had been cultured provided DNA sequenced with the Oncomine TCR Beta short-read assay. TCRdb reprocessed the PCR reads with MiXCR, giving one entry per CDR3 protein. The profile covers 7,600 or so distinct CDR3 sequences, with approximately 50% appearing a single time and roughly 23% taken by the ten largest. Antigen specificity for these receptors is unknown. Specified treatment: roughly ten-day PBMC culture with coronavirus spike peptide pools or control peptides (ViraFEST assay). The sequencing input was CD4+ T cells from blood, cultured in vitro. The receptors here all came from a human donor who had recovered from COVID-19.

V is TRBV5-1 and J is TRBJ2-1, with no clear D. The CDR3 has 14 residues. V was clipped by 4 bases and J by 0 bases, with 8 bases between them. CDR1 and CDR2 (germline): SGHRS, YFSETQ. This chain's CDR3 is CASSPGRSYNEQFF. Here the CDR3 DNA reads TGCGCCAGCAGCCCGGGCCGCTCCTACAATGAGCAGTTCTTC.

DNA of the CDR3: TGTGCCAGCAGTTACTCGATCTCGAGCTACGAGCAGTACTTC. As protein: CASSYSISSYEQYF. The J gene is TRBJ2-7, the V gene TRBV6-5, with D unclear. With 0 bases removed from V and 3 bases from J, the gap between germline ends came to 9 bases. Per germline, CDR1 MNHEY and CDR2 SVGAGI. The CDR3 is 14 amino acids.

A few counts support this clonotype. CDR3 sequence: CASSLAGAWGQETQYF. DNA of the CDR3: TGTGCCAGCAGTCTTGCGGGCGCATGGGGCCAAGAGACCCAGTACTTC. This rearrangement joins TRBV27 to TRBJ2-5; maybe TRBD2 (5 bases). V lost 5 bases to trimming and J lost 1 base, with 17 bases between them. The CDR3 covers 16 residues. Germline V gives CDR1 MNHEY, CDR2 SMNVEV (reference sequence).

The V gene is TRBV12-3 or TRBV12-4, the J gene TRBJ1-1; D is perhaps TRBD1 (6 bases). Deletions cut 2 bases from V and 2 bases from J, with 12 bases between. This CDR3 region has 15 residues. The CDR3 DNA is TGTGCCAGCAGTTTACGGGGGGGCGCAAACACTGAAGCTTTCTTT. Translation gives CASSLRGGANTEAFF.

The CDR3 reads CSARETGDYGYTF. CDR3 sequence (DNA): TGCAGTGCTAGAGAAACAGGGGACTATGGCTACACCTTC. The rearrangement uses TRBV20-1 and TRBJ1-2, with 7 bases fitting TRBD1. Germline loops: CDR1 DFQATT, CDR2 SNEGSKA (reference sequence). This CDR3 is 13 amino acids long. V was clipped by 0 bases and J by 3 bases; unmatched bases: 1.

This clonotype was seen only a few times. This chain connects TRBV7-3 to TRBJ2-5; 7 bases are a match to TRBD2. This CDR3 region has 13 residues. The V gene end was trimmed by 0 bases and the J gene end by 5 bases; junction bases not matched to a gene: 0. The germline CDR1 and CDR2 sequences are SGHTA and FQGTGA. The CDR3 DNA sequence: TGTGCCAGCAGCTTAACGCGGGAGGAGACCCAGTACTTC. Its translation is CASSLTREETQYF.

The V and J genes are TRBV27 and TRBJ1-4, with D possibly being TRBD1 (6 bases). CDR1 is MNHEY, CDR2 SMNVEV, per germline (reference sequence). Trimming left V 2 bases short and J 6 bases short, with 16 bases between. CDR3 length: 16 amino acids. CDR3 protein: CASSLRQGIGDEKLFF. For the CDR3, the DNA is TGTGCCAGCAGTTTAAGGCAGGGGATTGGCGATGAAAAACTGTTTTTT.

The chain carries TRBV11-3 and TRBJ2-3; TRBD2 aligns across 10 bases. V was clipped by 5 bases and J by 6 bases; unmatched bases: 14. Germline lookup yields CDR1 SGHNT and CDR2 YENEEA. The CDR3 covers 17 residues. The CDR3: CASSQRRLSGRGDTQYF. In nucleotides, the CDR3 is TGTGCCAGCAGCCAACGGAGGTTGAGCGGGAGGGGGGATACGCAGTATTTT.

Note on this clonotype: One junction end does not reproduce the germline sequence, and a read error may be involved. The V gene is TRBV7-6, the J gene TRBJ1-1; no clear D gene. CDR1 and CDR2 (germline): SGHVS, FNYEAQ. This CDR3 has 13 residues. CDR3 sequence: CASSLAENTEAFF. CDR3 DNA: TGTGCTAGCAGCCTCGCTGAGAACACTGAAGCTTTCTTT.

The V gene is TRBV10-1, the J gene TRBJ1-1; 7 nucleotides match TRBD1. V shed 3 bases and J 1 base; nucleotides not matched to a gene: 8. Germline assignment: CDR1 WNHNN and CDR2 SYGVQD (reference sequence). The CDR3 is made up of 16 amino acids. CDR3 loop: CASSDAGTAKNTEAFF. For the CDR3, the DNA is TGCGCCAGCAGTGATGCCGGGACAGCGAAGAACACTGAAGCTTTCTTT.

This clonotype has only a few counts. The gene calls are TRBV12-3 or TRBV12-4 and TRBJ1-6; 8 bases are a match to TRBD1. With 6 bases clipped from V and 0 bases from J, the junction kept 10 bases outside the gene matches. The CDR3 is 18 residues long. The CDR3 nucleotides read TGTGCCAGCAGCCGGACAGGGTTAGGTTCCTCCTATAATTCACCCCTCCACTTT. This gives the protein CASSRTGLGSSYNSPLHF.

This clonotype was recorded a few times. The genes are TRBV30 and TRBJ1-6; D is perhaps TRBD1 (6 bases). This CDR3 comprises 13 residues. The V end was cut by 7 bases, the J end by 9 bases, with 16 bases between. Germline V gives CDR1 GTSNPN, CDR2 SVGIG (reference sequence). CDR3 loop: CAYGGAGTSPLHF. CDR3 in DNA: TGTGCCTACGGGGGCGCCGGGACTTCACCCCTCCACTTT.

The V and J genes are TRBV7-8 and TRBJ1-2; D unclear. The germline V gene encodes CDR1 SGHVS and CDR2 FQNEAQ. Trimming took 4 bases from V and 8 from J, leaving 11 bases between them. The CDR3 consists of 12 residues. CDR3 nucleotide sequence: TGTGCCAGCAGCTCCTCTCCGGCGGGCTACACCTTC. Amino acids: CASSSSPAGYTF.

This chain connects TRBV29-1 to TRBJ2-3; the D gene is possibly TRBD2 (5 bases). The CDR3 extends over 12 amino acids. V was cut by 6 bases and J by 2 bases, with 9 bases left in between. Germline V gene data show CDR1 as SQVTM and CDR2 as ANQGSEA. The CDR3 DNA is TGCAGCGTCCAGGACTTCACAGATACGCAGTATTTT. Translated: CSVQDFTDTQYF.

This rearrangement joins TRBV7-2 to TRBJ1-1; D perhaps matches TRBD1 (6 bases). Between the trimmed V and J ends, which lost 4 bases and 1 base, there was a span of 16 bases. The CDR3 covers 16 residues. Germline values: CDR1 SGHTA, CDR2 FQGNSA. CDR3 sequence (DNA): TGTGCCAGCAGCTCAACCCCATCGACAGGGAACACTGAAGCTTTCTTT. Its translation: CASSSTPSTGNTEAFF.

The chain links TRBV6-1 to TRBJ1-6, with 7 bases that match TRBD1. CDR3 length: 14 residues. V gave up 11 bases and J gave up 7 bases; unmatched junction bases: 11. Germline V CDR1 and CDR2: MNHNS, SASEGT. CDR3 region: CAARTGTVNSPLHF. The CDR3 DNA sequence: TGTGCCGCCCGAACCGGGACAGTAAATTCACCCCTCCACTTT.

This chain links TRBV2 with TRBJ1-2; no clear D gene. Germline-derived CDR1 and CDR2 are SNHLY and FYNNEI. With 8 bases removed from V and 7 bases from J, the gap between germline ends came to 14 bases. The CDR3 is 12 amino acids. CDR3 loop: CASALRKGGYTF. CDR3 bases: TGTGCCAGCGCATTAAGGAAGGGTGGCTACACCTTC.

This chain links TRBV20-1 with TRBJ2-1, with 10 nucleotides matching TRBD2. Germline V lookup: CDR1 DFQATT, CDR2 SNEGSKA (reference sequence). V shed 6 bases and J 6 bases; nucleotides not matched to a gene: 11. The CDR3 totals 15 residues. In nucleotides, the CDR3 is TGCAGTGCCCAGAGCACTAGCGGGGAGGTCAATGAGCAGTTCTTC. Translating gives CSAQSTSGEVNEQFF.

This clonotype was counted between two and nine times. The CDR3 region is CASRYRGPNQPQHF. The CDR3 nucleotides are TGTGCCAGCAGATATAGGGGGCCCAATCAGCCCCAGCATTTT. This chain connects TRBV28 to TRBJ1-5, with 7 positions matching TRBD1. The V and J ends lost 6 bases and 3 bases, in that order; junction bases with no gene match: 5. Germline CDR1 MDHEN, CDR2 SYDVKM. This CDR3 is built from 14 residues.

This clonotype was picked up a small number of times. V is TRBV20-1 and J is TRBJ2-3; 11 nucleotides line up with TRBD2. Per germline, CDR1 DFQATT and CDR2 SNEGSKA (reference sequence). The CDR3 is made up of 13 amino acids. V shed 5 bases, J shed 6 bases, and the junction held 4 bases outside the gene matches. CDR3 nucleotide sequence: TGCAGTGCTCTTAGCGGGGGGGCCGATACGCAGTATTTT. Protein product: CSALSGGADTQYF.

This clonotype has more than one count but fewer than ten. The CDR3, as DNA: TGTGCCACTAGACGACAGGGTCGGACTGAAGCTTTCTTT. Translated: CATRRQGRTEAFF. V is TRBV6-1 and J is TRBJ1-1, with TRBD1 matching over 7 bases. CDR1 and CDR2 from the germline V gene are MNHNS and SASEGT. The CDR3 consists of 13 residues. V shed 10 bases, J shed 5 bases, and the junction held 10 bases outside the gene matches.

The sample holds a few counts of this clonotype. The rearrangement joins TRBV27 to TRBJ1-1; D gene uncertain. Germline values: CDR1 MNHEY, CDR2 SMNVEV (reference sequence). CDR3 length: 13 residues. V shed 3 bases and J shed 0 bases, with 5 bases lying between them. Here the CDR3 reads CASSLLVNTEAFF. The DNA of the CDR3 is TGTGCCAGCAGTTTGTTGGTGAACACTGAAGCTTTCTTT.

The genes are TRBV25-1 and TRBJ2-7, with D tentatively TRBD1 or TRBD2 (5 bases each). Germline V gives CDR1 MGHDK, CDR2 SYGVNS. V lost 1 base, J lost 3 bases, and 13 bases lay in between. There are 15 residues in the CDR3. CDR3 in DNA: TGTGCCAGCAGTGAATCAACGGGACGGATCTACGAGCAGTACTTC. This sequence encodes CASSESTGRIYEQYF.

CDR3 coding DNA: TGTGCCAGCAGTGAAGTAAGGGGTCTAGCCAAAAACATTCAGTACTTC. Protein: CASSEVRGLAKNIQYF. The chain links TRBV6-1 to TRBJ2-4; D is perhaps TRBD1 (5 bases). CDR1 and CDR2 (germline): MNHNS, SASEGT. The CDR3 totals 16 residues. Between the trimmed V and J ends, which lost 1 base and 0 bases, there was a span of 10 bases.

This clonotype was picked up a small number of times. The V gene is TRBV19, the J gene TRBJ1-1; 7 nucleotides align to TRBD1. The length of the CDR3 is 15 residues. The J segment lost 1 base and the V segment lost 5 bases, leaving 7 bases of the junction unmatched. The V gene's germline CDR1 is LNHDA and CDR2 SQIVND (reference sequence). CDR3 in DNA: TGTGCCAGTAGTGTGCTCGGGACAGCGAACACTGAAGCTTTCTTT. It translates to CASSVLGTANTEAFF.

The chain uses TRBV28 and TRBJ2-2; 10 bases line up with TRBD2. This CDR3 contains 17 residues. Germline loops: CDR1 MDHEN, CDR2 SYDVKM. Trimming at V came to 3 bases and at J to 5 bases, leaving 9 bases not matched to a gene. The CDR3 region is CASSLVSGRPGTGELFF. The CDR3 nucleotides are TGTGCCAGCAGTTTGGTTAGCGGGAGGCCGGGGACCGGGGAGCTGTTTTTT.